The rows below give T cell receptor beta chains drawn from one sample of a study of cytomegalovirus exposure and HLA in healthy donors. TCRdb's copy holds only in-frame clones and misses some; the assay was immunoSEQ multiplex PCR. The sample carries 150,000 to 200,000 clones, around 88% recorded once. Sequences were obtained from PBMCs. The receptors were sampled from a woman in her 30s in good health and CMV-seronegative. CDR3s include the opening cysteine and the closing phenylalanine or tryptophan. D genes are given only for firm matches. The listing skips clone size in some rows; elsewhere it reads once, few, many or a size class.

cdr3_aa	cdr3_nt	j_call	d_call	v_call	clone_size	cdr3_length
CATSRSSGTGEIYGYTF	TGTGCCACCAGCAGAAGTTCCGGGACAGGGGAAATCTATGGCTACACCTTC	TRBJ1-2	TRBD1	TRBV15	once	17
CASSQTGQPYEQYF	TGTGCCAGCAGCCAGACGGGACAGCCCTACGAGCAGTACTTC	TRBJ2-7	TRBD1	TRBV7-9	NA	14
CASSFLPNTEAFF	TGTGCCAGCAGCTTCCTACCAAACACTGAAGCTTTCTTT	TRBJ1-1	NA	TRBV5-6	few	13
CASSLGGQINQPQHF	TGCGCCAGCAGCTTGGGAGGGCAGATCAATCAGCCCCAGCATTTT	TRBJ1-5	NA	TRBV5-1	NA	15
CASSLGWAGTKLGGYTF	TGTGCCAGCAGCTTAGGCTGGGCAGGGACAAAATTGGGAGGCTACACCTTC	TRBJ1-2	NA	TRBV7-7	NA	17
CASSLSSEVNTEAFF	TGTGCCAGCAGCTTAAGTTCAGAGGTGAACACTGAAGCTTTCTTT	TRBJ1-1	NA	TRBV7-9	once	15
CASSLRTETHEQYF	TGCGCCAGCAGCCTACGGACAGAAACCCACGAGCAGTACTTC	TRBJ2-7	NA	TRBV4-3	NA	14
CASSLRGGYYGYTF	TGTGCCAGCAGTTTGCGGGGGGGCTACTATGGCTACACCTTC	TRBJ1-2	NA	TRBV27	NA	14
CASSQIRTRNTGELFF	TGTGCCAGCAGCCAAATTAGGACACGGAACACCGGGGAGCTGTTTTTT	TRBJ2-2	NA	TRBV14	NA	16
CASSFIPGTDTQYF	TGTGCCAGCAGCTTCATCCCGGGCACAGATACGCAGTATTTT	TRBJ2-3	NA	TRBV7-9	NA	14
CATSRGGSSSGNTIYF	TGTGCCACCAGCAGAGGGGGCAGCAGCTCTGGAAACACCATATATTTT	TRBJ1-3	NA	TRBV15	NA	16
CASSYGGTQRGYGYTF	TGTGCCAGCAGTTACGGGGGGACCCAAAGAGGCTATGGCTACACCTTC	TRBJ1-2	NA	TRBV6-5	NA	16
CASSGQGFGATNEKLFF	TGTGCCAGCAGTGGACAGGGGTTTGGGGCAACTAATGAAAAACTGTTTTTT	TRBJ1-4	TRBD1	TRBV27	NA	17
CASSTGQGIDTQYF	TGCGCCAGCAGCACAGGACAGGGCATAGATACGCAGTATTTT	TRBJ2-3	TRBD1	TRBV5-1	NA	14
CSAYNNEQFF	TGCAGTGCTTACAACAATGAGCAGTTCTTC	TRBJ2-1	NA	TRBV20-1	NA	10
CAWSSRSSGWGGRAETQYF	TGTGCCTGGAGCTCAAGATCGAGCGGGTGGGGTGGGAGGGCAGAGACCCAGTACTTC	TRBJ2-5	TRBD2	TRBV30	NA	19
CASSVVLADEQFF	TGTGCCAGCAGCGTAGTGCTAGCGGATGAGCAGTTCTTC	TRBJ2-1	TRBD2	TRBV9	NA	13
CASSVVASGAGTEAFF	TGTGCCAGCAGCGTAGTAGCCTCAGGGGCTGGCACTGAAGCTTTCTTT	TRBJ1-1	NA	TRBV9	NA	16
CASSRASVGGTEAFF	TGTGCCAGCAGCAGGGCCAGTGTCGGAGGGACTGAAGCTTTCTTT	TRBJ1-1	NA	TRBV5-4	NA	15
CASSTRLAGFYNEQFF	TGTGCCAGTAGTACGAGACTAGCGGGATTCTACAATGAGCAGTTCTTC	TRBJ2-1	TRBD2	TRBV19	NA	16
CASSPDRAGGFF	TGTGCCAGCTCACCGGACAGGGCCGGTGGGTTCTTC	TRBJ2-1	TRBD1	TRBV18	NA	12
CASSQEQGGTTGELFF	TGCGCCAGCAGCCAAGAGCAGGGAGGGACCACCGGGGAGCTGTTTTTT	TRBJ2-2	TRBD2	TRBV4-3	NA	16
CASSYDSNTEAFF	TGTGCCAGCAGTTATGACAGTAACACTGAAGCTTTCTTT	TRBJ1-1	NA	TRBV6-5	once	13
CASSLPHGERGPTEQFF	TGTGCCAGCAGCTTACCCCATGGGGAGCGGGGCCCCACCGAGCAGTTCTTC	TRBJ2-1	TRBD2	TRBV7-8	once	17
CASGRDIGTYEQYF	TGTGCTAGTGGCCGGGACATTGGAACCTACGAGCAGTACTTC	TRBJ2-7	NA	TRBV12-5	NA	14
CASSVANSAPFF	TGTGCCAGCAGCGTAGCAAACTCCGCCCCGTTCTTC	TRBJ2-1	NA	TRBV9	NA	12
CASTRTGTDTQYF	TGTGCCAGCACCCGGACAGGCACAGATACGCAGTATTTT	TRBJ2-3	NA	TRBV6-1	NA	13
CASKESSGGSYEQYF	TGTGCCAGCAAGGAATCTAGCGGTGGCTCCTACGAGCAGTACTTC	TRBJ2-7	TRBD2	TRBV28	NA	15
CASSVWEAGTEAFF	TGTGCCAGCAGCGTTTGGGAGGCAGGCACTGAAGCTTTCTTT	TRBJ1-1	NA	TRBV9	once	14
CASSQAGTSGVETQYF	TGCGCCAGCAGCCAAGCGGGGACTAGCGGGGTGGAGACCCAGTACTTC	TRBJ2-5	TRBD2	TRBV4-3	NA	16
CASSWTLTGSNEKLFF	TGTGCCAGCAGCTGGACCCTGACAGGGTCGAATGAAAAACTGTTTTTT	TRBJ1-4	TRBD1	TRBV5-8	NA	16
CASSLTGSDEQYF	TGTGCCAGCAGCTTAACAGGAAGCGACGAGCAGTACTTC	TRBJ2-7	NA	TRBV7-9	NA	13
CASSSPLVLNTEAFF	TGTGCCAGCAGTTCGCCCCTAGTTTTGAACACTGAAGCTTTCTTT	TRBJ1-1	NA	TRBV28	NA	15
CASRDRGTDTQYF	TGTGCCAGCAGGGACAGGGGCACAGATACGCAGTATTTT	TRBJ2-3	TRBD1	TRBV2	NA	13
CSMGLGLYNEQFF	TGTTCGATGGGACTAGGTCTCTACAATGAGCAGTTCTTC	TRBJ2-1	TRBD2	TRBV2	NA	13
CASSQGPGTAYEQYF	TGTGCCAGCAGCCAAGGGCCGGGGACAGCCTACGAGCAGTACTTC	TRBJ2-7	TRBD1	TRBV4-2	few	15
CASSSGLQGEAFF	TGTGCCAGCAGCTCCGGTTTGCAGGGTGAAGCTTTCTTT	TRBJ1-1	NA	TRBV11-2	few	13
CAIGQGVTGELFF	TGTGCCATAGGACAGGGGGTAACCGGGGAGCTGTTTTTT	TRBJ2-2	TRBD1	TRBV6-1	NA	13
CASRDILNTGELFF	TGTGCCAGCCGGGACATTCTCAACACCGGGGAGCTGTTTTTT	TRBJ2-2	NA	TRBV6-1	NA	14
CASSLYGRGQGLDQPQHF	TGTGCCAGCAGCTTATACGGGCGGGGGCAGGGTCTCGATCAGCCCCAGCATTTT	TRBJ1-5	NA	TRBV7-6	NA	18
CASSMDRGGEQYF	TGTGCCAGTAGTATGGACAGGGGTGGCGAGCAGTACTTC	TRBJ2-7	TRBD1	TRBV19	NA	13
CASQGASYEQYF	TGTGCCAGCCAGGGGGCATCCTACGAGCAGTACTTT	TRBJ2-7	TRBD1	TRBV19	NA	12
CASGAPVSYGYTF	TGTGCCAGCGGGGCCCCCGTGAGCTATGGCTACACCTTC	TRBJ1-2	NA	TRBV6-5	NA	13
CASRLRESYEQYF	TGTGCCAGCAGACTCAGGGAAAGCTACGAGCAGTACTTC	TRBJ2-7	NA	TRBV6-6	NA	13
CAGRLASGRAEGYEQYF	TGTGCCGGCAGGCTCGCTAGCGGGAGGGCCGAGGGCTACGAGCAGTACTTC	TRBJ2-7	TRBD2	TRBV7-9	once	17
CASSLAVVSSGNTIYF	TGTGCCAGCAGCTTAGCTGTGGTGAGCTCTGGAAACACCATATATTTT	TRBJ1-3	NA	TRBV7-2	NA	16
CASRPGANYGYTF	TGTGCCAGTAGACCCGGAGCTAACTATGGCTACACCTTC	TRBJ1-2	NA	TRBV2	NA	13
CASSQDRWARVYF	TGTGCCAGCAGCCAAGATAGATGGGCGAGGGTGTACTTC	TRBJ2-7	NA	TRBV14	NA	13
CASSPGLMNTEAFF	TGTGCCAGCAGTCCAGGGCTCATGAACACTGAAGCTTTCTTT	TRBJ1-1	NA	TRBV27	few	14
CATVLTSGRAGNEQFF	TGTGCCACCGTCCTGACTAGCGGGAGGGCCGGCAATGAGCAGTTCTTC	TRBJ2-1	TRBD2	TRBV27	NA	16
CASSPDRLNYGYTF	TGTGCCAGTAGCCCGGACAGGCTAAACTATGGCTACACCTTC	TRBJ1-2	TRBD1	TRBV19	NA	14
CASSSVVSRQPQHF	TGTGCCAGCAGTTCGGTTGTTTCGCGTCAGCCCCAGCATTTT	TRBJ1-5	NA	TRBV27	NA	14
CASSLGLSGGYNEQFF	TGTGCCAGCAGTCTGGGACTAAGCGGGGGGTACAATGAGCAGTTCTTC	TRBJ2-1	TRBD2	TRBV2	NA	16